The 2 T cell receptor beta chains below were found in one sample sequenced in a study of cytomegalovirus exposure and HLA in healthy donors (dated by TCRdb to about 2017). Library prep was done by the immunoSEQ multiplex PCR assay. A mixture of 60 forward primers for TCR Vbeta segments and 13 reverse primers for TCR Jbeta segments was used in the multiplex PCR. TCRdb stores this immuneACCESS table with in-frame sequences only. Part of the clones is absent; in the studies checked, under half of the shortfall reflects unresolved V genes, and no reason is known for the rest. Recorded for this sample are about 190,000 clones; about 80% of them occurred a single time. The ten most abundant clones make up 2.1% of the sample. The material sequenced was PBMCs. The source of these receptors is a young woman in good health and CMV-seropositive.

Concerning this clone: Mismatch with germline at one junction end may stem from a read error. V gene TRBV5-4 combines with J gene TRBJ1-6, with D uncertain. The CDR3 extends over 14 amino acids. The germline V gene encodes CDR1 SGHNT and CDR2 YYREEE (reference sequence). The CDR3 bases are TGCGCCAGCAGCCAAGATACGGAGAATTCACCCCTCCACTTT. Amino acids: CASSQDTENSPLHF.

The CDR3 loop is CASSLGPGQQETQYF. CDR3 bases: TGTGCCAGCAGCTTAGGACCGGGACAACAAGAGACCCAGTACTTC. V is TRBV7-3 and J is TRBJ2-5; possible D gene TRBD1, 6 bases. Germline CDR1 is SGHTA and CDR2 is FQGTGA. V was cut by 2 bases and J by 2 bases, with 12 bases left in between. This CDR3 region has 15 residues.